These 10 T cell receptor beta chains were all obtained from the same sample, sequenced in a study of blood T cell repertoires in COVID-19. Produced via immunoSEQ multiplex PCR; TCRdb's table is partial and in-frame only. The sample carries more than 10,000 clones, around 82% recorded once. Sequenced material: peripheral blood. The receptors stem from a human donor in a cohort sampled during active COVID-19.

V and J are TRBV2 and TRBJ1-5, with 9 positions matching TRBD1. This CDR3 is 14 amino acids long. CDR1 and CDR2 from the germline V gene are SNHLY and FYNNEI. V lost 5 bases to trimming and J lost 7 bases; unmatched junction nucleotides: 6. The CDR3 is CASSLQGARQPQHF. CDR3 sequence (DNA): TGTGCCAGCAGTTTACAGGGGGCGAGGCAGCCCCAGCATTTT. Drawing the rest from reference TRBV2 and TRBJ1-5, the complete variable domain is EPEVTQTPSHQVTQMGQEVILRCVPISNHLYFYWYRQILGQKVEFLVSFYNNEISEKSEIFDDQFSVERPDGSNFTLKIRSTKLEDSAMYFCASSLQGARQPQHFGDGTRLSIL.

The V and J genes are TRBV7-8 and TRBJ2-1, with 7 bases fitting TRBD2. The CDR3 is 15 residues long. After removal of 3 bases from V and 3 bases from J, the junction contained 5 bases not matched to a gene. In germline, CDR1 is SGHVS, CDR2 FQNEAQ. The CDR3 protein is CASSFGGGFYNEQFF. CDR3 sequence (DNA): TGTGCCAGCAGCTTTGGCGGGGGTTTCTACAATGAGCAGTTCTTC.

This chain uses TRBV27 with TRBJ1-1; D possibly corresponds to TRBD1 (6 bases). The CDR3 runs 14 residues. Deletions cut 7 bases from V and 1 base from J, with 13 bases between. The germline V gene has CDR1 MNHEY and CDR2 SMNVEV (reference sequence). The CDR3: CASNRRGGNTEAFF. CDR3 in DNA: TGTGCCAGCAACCGCAGGGGCGGGAACACTGAAGCTTTCTTT.

The chain recombines TRBV20-1 with TRBJ1-2; TRBD1 might be the D (5 bases). Per the germline V gene, CDR1 is DFQATT and CDR2 is SNEGSKA (reference sequence). This CDR3 has 13 residues. V lost 3 bases to trimming and J lost 0 bases, with 8 bases between them. Written as DNA, the CDR3 is TGCAGTGCTAGTGCAGGGACTAACTATGGCTACACCTTC. Translation gives CSASAGTNYGYTF.

The rearrangement links TRBV7-2 to TRBJ2-7; TRBD1 is a possible D gene (6 bases). Germline V gives CDR1 SGHTA, CDR2 FQGNSA. Trimming removed 5 bases from V and 0 bases from J, with 17 bases in between. The CDR3 totals 16 residues. Written as DNA, the CDR3 is TGTGCCAGCAGCACACGCCACAGGGCCGACTCCTACGAGCAGTACTTC. It encodes CASSTRHRADSYEQYF.

The J gene is TRBJ2-3, the V gene TRBV27; 8 positions agree with TRBD2. CDR1 and CDR2 from the germline V gene are MNHEY and SMNVEV (reference sequence). The J segment lost 0 bases and the V segment lost 6 bases, leaving 8 bases of the junction unmatched. The CDR3 runs to 16 residues. The CDR3 reads CASREERGPSTDTQYF. The CDR3 DNA reads as TGTGCCAGCAGAGAGGAGCGGGGGCCGAGCACAGATACGCAGTATTTT.

This clone was observed a few times. V usage is TRBV30 and J usage is TRBJ1-2; D is perhaps TRBD1 (6 bases). The V end was cut by 7 bases, the J end by 1 base, with 19 bases between. The germline gives CDR1 GTSNPN, CDR2 SVGIG (reference sequence). CDR3 length equals 15 residues. In nucleotides, the CDR3 is TGTGCCTACCACCCCAGGGGACTACTTAACTATGGCTACACCTTC. It yields the protein CAYHPRGLLNYGYTF. Full variable domain (missing parts from reference TRBV30 and TRBJ1-2): SQTIHQWPATLVQPVGSPLSLECTVEGTSNPNLYWYRQAAGRGLQLLFYSVGIGQISSEVPQNLSASRPQDRQFILSSKKLLLSDSGFYLCAYHPRGLLNYGYTFGSGTRLTVV.

This clone was picked up one time. The chain combines TRBV3-1 (or the pseudogene TRBV3-2) with TRBJ2-1; 10 bases align to TRBD2. Germline V gives CDR1 LGHDT, CDR2 YNNKEL (reference sequence). CDR3 length: 16 residues. The trim removed 0 bases at V and 4 bases at J, leaving 3 bases unmatched. CDR3 amino acids: CASSQELAGNYNEQFF. CDR3 DNA: TGTGCCAGCAGCCAAGAACTAGCGGGGAATTACAATGAGCAGTTCTTC.

The chain has TRBV18 and TRBJ2-1; 9 nucleotides line up with TRBD2. CDR3 size: 15 residues. J lost 8 bases, V lost 2 bases, and 7 bases had no gene match. Germline V gene lookup returns CDR1 KGHSH and CDR2 LQKENI. This CDR3 is CASSPGRGGRDEQFF. The DNA of the CDR3 is TGTGCCAGCTCACCAGGGCGGGGGGGCCGCGATGAGCAGTTCTTC.

This chain joins TRBV7-2 and TRBJ2-5; a possible D gene is TRBD2 (6 bases). V shed 5 bases and J shed 4 bases, with 17 bases lying between them. Per the germline V gene, CDR1 is SGHTA and CDR2 is FQGNSA. This CDR3 is built from 15 residues. CDR3 DNA sequence: TGTGCCAGCAGCGACCATGGGACTCTCGGAGAGACCCAGTACTTC. Translated: CASSDHGTLGETQYF.